This entry lists 3 T cell receptor beta chains sequenced from one sample in a study of blood T cell repertoires in COVID-19. The method was immunoSEQ multiplex PCR; TCRdb's version includes in-frame clones alone and lacks a portion of them. The sample comprises fewer than 250,000 clones, around nine tenths of which are singletons, and about 6.6% rests with the top ten. Sequencing was performed on peripheral blood. These receptors originate from a woman in her 40s who had recovered from COVID-19.

The chain has TRBV3-1 (or the pseudogene TRBV3-2) and TRBJ1-6; D is uncertain. V was cut by 0 bases and J by 2 bases, with 2 bases left in between. Germline V CDR1 and CDR2: LGHDT, YNNKEL (reference sequence). This CDR3 comprises 14 residues. The CDR3 here is CASSQDTYNSPLHF. The CDR3 region has the DNA TGTGCCAGCAGCCAAGACACCTATAATTCACCCCTCCACTTT.

The chain joins TRBV7-9 to TRBJ1-1, with D perhaps TRBD1 (5 bases). V lost 3 bases to trimming and J lost 2 bases, with 7 bases between them. Germline V CDR1 and CDR2: SEHNR, FQNEAQ (reference sequence). The CDR3 covers 13 residues. Here the CDR3 DNA reads TGTGCCAGCAGCTTTGGGGCTAACACTGAAGCTTTCTTT. Encoded protein: CASSFGANTEAFF.

The count of this clone is one. This chain links TRBV2 with TRBJ2-1; D is possibly TRBD2 (6 bases). The germline gives CDR1 SNHLY, CDR2 FYNNEI. The CDR3 is 16 residues long. With 5 bases removed from V and 6 bases from J, the gap between germline ends came to 20 bases. The CDR3 protein is CASSKSAGTVFNEQFF. CDR3 nucleotide sequence: TGTGCCAGCAGTAAAAGCGCCGGGACTGTCTTCAATGAGCAGTTCTTC.